The clone carrying this T cell receptor beta chain is judged medium-sized. The assay was immunoSEQ multiplex PCR, and TCRdb's table has in-frame clones only and misses some. Of around 13,000 clones listed, roughly three fifths were seen once; the top ten hold roughly a quarter. The data were obtained in a study of T cells in tumors after PD-1 blockade. Study information: During anti-PD-1 treatment, some patients continued daily vismodegib 150 mg.

Sequences were derived from tumor tissue, sampled before anti-PD-1 treatment. The origin of this receptor is a human donor with cutaneous squamous cell carcinoma.

The CDR3 here is CASSWGGLYEQYF. In DNA form, the CDR3 reads TGTGCCAGCAGCTGGGGGGGGCTGTACGAGCAGTACTTC. This sequence joins TRBV13 and TRBJ2-7; perhaps TRBD2 as D (7 bases). Germline CDR1 PRHDT, CDR2 FYEKMQ (reference sequence). The V end was cut by 4 bases, the J end by 4 bases, with 11 bases between. The CDR3 length is 13 residues.